The present TCR beta chain was sequenced within a study of blood T cells in healthy people across ages. The authors ran a second PCR of 7 to 11 cycles using a sample-barcoded 5' primer and a J-beta primer mix. TCRdb reprocessed the 5' RACE reads with MiXCR, giving one entry per CDR3 protein. Here the sample spans 1.5 million to 2 million distinct CDR3 sequences, 30% to 40% being singletons. This clonotype was found many times. The germline V gene has CDR1 SSHAT and CDR2 FNYEAQ (reference sequence). Trimming removed 1 base at V and 4 bases at J, with 8 bases between. This CDR3 has 14 residues. This TCR was sampled from a human donor in good health. The V gene is TRBV7-7, the J gene TRBJ2-4, with D possibly matching TRBD2 (6 bases). Sequenced input: blood. CDR3 residues: CASSLGGTKNIQYF. The CDR3 region has the DNA TGTGCCAGCAGCTTAGGAGGGACTAAAAACATTCAGTACTTC.